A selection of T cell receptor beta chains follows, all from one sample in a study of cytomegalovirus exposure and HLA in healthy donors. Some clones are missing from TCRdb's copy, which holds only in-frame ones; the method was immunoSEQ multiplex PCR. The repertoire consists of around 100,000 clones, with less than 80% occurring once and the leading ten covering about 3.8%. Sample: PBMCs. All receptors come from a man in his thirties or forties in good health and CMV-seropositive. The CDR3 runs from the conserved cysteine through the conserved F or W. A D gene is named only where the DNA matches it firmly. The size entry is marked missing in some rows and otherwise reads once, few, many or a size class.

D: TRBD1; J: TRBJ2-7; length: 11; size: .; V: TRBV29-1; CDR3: CSVGTGDEQYF; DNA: TGCAGCGTAGGGACAGGGGATGAGCAGTACTTC
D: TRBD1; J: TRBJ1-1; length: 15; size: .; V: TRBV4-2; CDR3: CASSQVDRVNTEAFF; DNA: TGTGCCAGCAGCCAAGTCGACAGGGTGAACACTGAAGCTTTCTTT
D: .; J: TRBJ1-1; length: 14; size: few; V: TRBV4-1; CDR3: CASSQALKNTEAFF; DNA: TGCGCCAGCAGCCAAGCCCTTAAGAACACTGAAGCTTTCTTT
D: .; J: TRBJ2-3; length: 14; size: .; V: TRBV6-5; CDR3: CASRLAAQTDTQYF; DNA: TGTGCCAGCAGACTAGCAGCCCAAACAGATACGCAGTATTTT
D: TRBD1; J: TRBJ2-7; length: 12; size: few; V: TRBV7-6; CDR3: CASSLDRGEQYF; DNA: TGTGCCAGCAGCCTTGACAGGGGCGAGCAGTACTTC
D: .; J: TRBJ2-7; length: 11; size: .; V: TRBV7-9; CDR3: CSSSPFYEQYF; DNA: TGTTCCAGCAGCCCCTTCTACGAGCAGTACTTC
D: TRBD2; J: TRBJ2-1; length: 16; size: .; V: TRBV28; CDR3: CASSPMGLAGANEQFF; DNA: TGTGCCAGCAGTCCCATGGGACTAGCGGGGGCTAATGAGCAGTTCTTC
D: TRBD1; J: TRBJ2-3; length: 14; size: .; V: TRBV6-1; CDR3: CAESTGGMTDTQYF; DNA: TGTGCTGAATCGACAGGGGGCATGACAGATACGCAGTATTTT
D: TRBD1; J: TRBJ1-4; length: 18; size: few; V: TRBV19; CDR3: CASTDLGQGYSTNEKLFF; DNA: TGTGCCAGTACCGACCTGGGACAGGGATACTCAACTAATGAAAAACTGTTTTTT
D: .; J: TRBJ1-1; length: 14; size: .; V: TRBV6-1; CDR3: CASRLTGKGTEAFF; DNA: TGTGCCAGCAGACTCACAGGGAAGGGGACTGAAGCTTTCTTT
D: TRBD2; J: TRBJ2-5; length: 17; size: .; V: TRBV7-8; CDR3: CASSLVIAGGGQETQYF; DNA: TGTGCCAGCAGCTTAGTAATAGCGGGGGGAGGGCAAGAGACCCAGTACTTC
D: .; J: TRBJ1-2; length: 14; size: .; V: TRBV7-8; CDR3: CASSPIAGMGGYTF; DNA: TGTGCCAGCAGCCCCATTGCAGGGATGGGGGGCTACACCTTC
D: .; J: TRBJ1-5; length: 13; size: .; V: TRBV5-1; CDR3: CASSSQGGQPQHF; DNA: TGCGCCAGCAGCTCGCAGGGTGGTCAGCCCCAGCATTTT
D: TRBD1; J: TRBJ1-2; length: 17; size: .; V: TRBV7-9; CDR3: CASSINQGARGNYGYTF; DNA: TGTGCCAGCAGCATAAACCAGGGGGCGAGGGGTAACTATGGCTACACCTTC
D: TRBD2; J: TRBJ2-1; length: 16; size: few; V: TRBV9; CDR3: CASSALRGGSYNEQFF; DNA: TGTGCCAGCAGCGCTCTACGGGGGGGTTCCTACAATGAGCAGTTCTTC
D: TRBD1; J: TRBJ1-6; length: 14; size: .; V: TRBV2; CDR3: CATKDRDRNSPLHF; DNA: TGTGCCACCAAAGACCGGGACAGAAATTCACCCCTCCACTTT
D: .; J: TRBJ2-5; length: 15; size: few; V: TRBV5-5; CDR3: CASSTGNRAEETQYF; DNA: TGTGCCAGCAGCACCGGTAACAGGGCCGAAGAGACCCAGTACTTC